This T cell receptor beta chain derives from a study of ipilimumab plus nivolumab after autologous stem cell transplantation. This clone rates as medium-sized. The germline gives CDR1 LNHDA, CDR2 SQIVND (reference sequence). CDR3 length equals 13 residues. The V end lost 9 bases, the J end lost 1 base, and 13 bases lay between the germline ends. Ipilimumab, 1 mg/kg, started 14 to 28 days after autologous transplant. Patients got 3 mg/kg IV nivolumab weeks 1, 4, 7, 10, then biweekly through week 26. Produced via immunoSEQ multiplex PCR; TCRdb's table is partial and in-frame only. Of 15,000 to 20,000 clones in the sample, 65% to 75% are singletons; the top ten hold around 21%.

The specimen was PBMCs, collected in a trial of ipilimumab plus nivolumab as post-transplant consolidation. This receptor was identified in a male donor with diffuse large B-cell lymphoma. The chain is built from TRBV19 and TRBJ2-7; maybe TRBD2 (6 bases). CDR3 sequence (DNA): TGTGCCAGCAAGGAAAGCGGGTCCTACGAGCAGTACTTC. Its protein is CASKESGSYEQYF. Full variable domain (rest looked up from reference TRBV19 and TRBJ2-7): DGGITQSPKYLFRKEGQNVTLSCEQNLNHDAMYWYRQDPGQGLRLIYYSQIVNDFQKGDIAEGYSVSREKKESFPLTVTSAQKNPTAFYLCASKESGSYEQYFGPGTRLTVT.